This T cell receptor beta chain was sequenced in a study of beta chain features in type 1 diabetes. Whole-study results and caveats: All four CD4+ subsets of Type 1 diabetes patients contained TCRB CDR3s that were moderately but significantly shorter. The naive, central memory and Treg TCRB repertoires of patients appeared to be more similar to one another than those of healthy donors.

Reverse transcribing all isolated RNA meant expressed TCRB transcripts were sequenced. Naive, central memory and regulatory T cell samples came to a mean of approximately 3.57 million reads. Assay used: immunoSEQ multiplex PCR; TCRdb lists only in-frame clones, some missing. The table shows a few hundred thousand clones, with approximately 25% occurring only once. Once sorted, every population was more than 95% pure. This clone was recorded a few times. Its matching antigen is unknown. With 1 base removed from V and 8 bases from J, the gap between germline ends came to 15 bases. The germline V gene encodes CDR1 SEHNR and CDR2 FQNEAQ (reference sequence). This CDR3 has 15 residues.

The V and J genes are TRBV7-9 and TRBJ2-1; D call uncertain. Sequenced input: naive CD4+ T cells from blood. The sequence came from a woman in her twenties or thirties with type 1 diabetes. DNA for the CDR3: TGTGCCAGCAGCTTAGTGTTCGGGTCCCTGTATGAGCAGTTCTTC. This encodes CASSLVFGSLYEQFF.